This T cell receptor (beta chain) appears in the sequencing data of a study of HIV-infected patients and healthy controls. Germline loops: CDR1 SEHNR, CDR2 FQNEAQ (reference sequence). V shed 3 bases, J shed 8 bases, and the junction held 13 bases outside the gene matches. This CDR3 region has 17 residues. No cell fractionation was done, so the repertoire covers all unsorted peripheral blood T cells. The RNA source was an approximately 2.5 ml peripheral blood draw. This clonotype was recorded many times. Its matching antigen is unknown. cDNA was made from approximately 500 ng RNA using alpha and beta constant primers. Using multiplexing indices, alpha and beta chain libraries were generated apart by chain-specific third strand synthesis. TCRdb reprocessed the 5' RACE reads with MiXCR, giving one entry per CDR3 protein. The sample carries 10,000 or so distinct CDR3 sequences, about 5% recorded once. Findings and limits, study-wide: In healthy controls, MAIT alpha CDR3s were common; in HIV+ repertoires, severely depleted. Healthy controls shared more CDR3 sequences between individuals than HIV-infected patients did. Donor HLA types were not determined in the study.

This TCR was recovered from an adult in good health. This chain uses TRBV7-9 with TRBJ1-4; 9 bases match TRBD1. Sequenced sample: blood. CDR3 protein: CASSFPGQGLVREKLFF. As DNA, the CDR3 is TGTGCCAGCAGCTTTCCGGGACAGGGACTTGTTCGAGAAAAACTGTTTTTT.